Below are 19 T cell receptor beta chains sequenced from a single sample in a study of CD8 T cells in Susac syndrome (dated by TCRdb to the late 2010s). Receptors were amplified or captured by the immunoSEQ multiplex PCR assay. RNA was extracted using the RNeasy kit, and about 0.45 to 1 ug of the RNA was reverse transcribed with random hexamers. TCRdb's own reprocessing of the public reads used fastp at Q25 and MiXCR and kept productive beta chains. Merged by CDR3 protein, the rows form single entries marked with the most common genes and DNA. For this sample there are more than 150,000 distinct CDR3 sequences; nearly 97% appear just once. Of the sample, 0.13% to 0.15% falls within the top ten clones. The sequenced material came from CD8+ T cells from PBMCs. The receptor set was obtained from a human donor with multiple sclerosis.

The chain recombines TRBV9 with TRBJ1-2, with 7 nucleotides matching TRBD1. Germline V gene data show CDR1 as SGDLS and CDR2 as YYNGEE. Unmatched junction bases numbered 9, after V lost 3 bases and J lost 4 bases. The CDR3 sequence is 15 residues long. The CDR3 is CASSAGTDAPYGYTF. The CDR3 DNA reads TGTGCCAGCAGCGCGGGGACAGATGCCCCCTATGGCTACACCTTC.

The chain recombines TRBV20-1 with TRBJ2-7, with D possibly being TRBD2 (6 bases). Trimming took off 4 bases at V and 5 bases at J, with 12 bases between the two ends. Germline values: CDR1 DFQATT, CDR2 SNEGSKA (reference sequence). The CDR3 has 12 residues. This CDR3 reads CSAKEGFNEQYF. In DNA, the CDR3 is TGCAGTGCTAAGGAGGGATTCAACGAGCAGTACTTC.

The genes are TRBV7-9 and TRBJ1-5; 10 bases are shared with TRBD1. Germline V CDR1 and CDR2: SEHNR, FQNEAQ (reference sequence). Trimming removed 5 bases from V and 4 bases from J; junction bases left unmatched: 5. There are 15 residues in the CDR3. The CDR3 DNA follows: TGTGCCAGCAGCACCGGACAGGGGGAGAATCAGCCCCAGCATTTT. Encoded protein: CASSTGQGENQPQHF.

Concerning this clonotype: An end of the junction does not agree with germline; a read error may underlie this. This CDR3 is CASSFHSTDTQYF. CDR3 coding DNA: TGTGCTAGCAGCTTCCACAGCACAGATACGCAGTATTTT. The rearrangement joins TRBV7-7 to TRBJ2-3; no clear D gene. The germline gives CDR1 SSHAT, CDR2 FNYEAQ (reference sequence). The CDR3 is made up of 13 amino acids. Filled out from reference TRBV7-7 and TRBJ2-3, the complete variable domain reads GAGVSQSPRYKVTKRGQDVTLRCDPISSHATLYWYQQALGQGPEFLTYFNYEAQPDKSGLPSDRFSAERPEGSISTLTIQRTEQRDSAMYRCASSFHSTDTQYFGPGTRLTVL.

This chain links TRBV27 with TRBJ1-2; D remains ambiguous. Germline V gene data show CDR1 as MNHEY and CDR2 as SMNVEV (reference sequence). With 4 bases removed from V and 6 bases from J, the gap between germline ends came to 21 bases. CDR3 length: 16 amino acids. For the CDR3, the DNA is TGTGCCAGCAGTTATAGGACCTGGTGGATTGGGGATGGCTACACCTTC. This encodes CASSYRTWWIGDGYTF.

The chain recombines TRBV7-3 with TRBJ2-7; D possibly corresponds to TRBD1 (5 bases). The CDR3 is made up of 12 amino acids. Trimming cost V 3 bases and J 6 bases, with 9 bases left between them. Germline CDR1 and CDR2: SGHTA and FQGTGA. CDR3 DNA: TGTGCCAGCAGCTTCCCTGGGGCCGAGCAGTACTTC. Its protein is CASSFPGAEQYF.

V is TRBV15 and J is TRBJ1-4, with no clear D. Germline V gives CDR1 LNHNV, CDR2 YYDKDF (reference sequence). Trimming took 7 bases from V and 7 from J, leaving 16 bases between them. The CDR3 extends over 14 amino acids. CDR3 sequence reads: CATMPHGEGEKLFF. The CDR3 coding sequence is TGTGCCACCATGCCCCACGGAGAGGGTGAAAAACTGTTTTTT. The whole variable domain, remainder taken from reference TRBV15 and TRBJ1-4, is DAMVIQNPRYQVTQFGKPVTLSCSQTLNHNVMYWYQQKSSQAPKLLFHYYDKDFNNEADTPDNFQSRRPNTSFCFLDIRSPGLGDTAMYLCATMPHGEGEKLFFGSGTQLSVL.

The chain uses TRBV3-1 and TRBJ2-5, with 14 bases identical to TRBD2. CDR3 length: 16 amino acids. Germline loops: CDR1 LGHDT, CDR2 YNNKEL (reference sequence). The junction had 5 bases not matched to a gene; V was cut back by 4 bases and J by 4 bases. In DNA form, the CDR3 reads TGTGCCAGCAGCCGAGGGACTAGCGGGGGACGAGAGACCCAGTACTTC. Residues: CASSRGTSGGRETQYF.

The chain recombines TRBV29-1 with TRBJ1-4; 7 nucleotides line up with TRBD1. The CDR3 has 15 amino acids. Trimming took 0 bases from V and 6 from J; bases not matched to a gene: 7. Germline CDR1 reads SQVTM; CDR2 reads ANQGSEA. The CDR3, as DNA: TGCAGCGTTGAAGATGGGCAGGGGGTGGATGAAAAACTGTTTTTT. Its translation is CSVEDGQGVDEKLFF.

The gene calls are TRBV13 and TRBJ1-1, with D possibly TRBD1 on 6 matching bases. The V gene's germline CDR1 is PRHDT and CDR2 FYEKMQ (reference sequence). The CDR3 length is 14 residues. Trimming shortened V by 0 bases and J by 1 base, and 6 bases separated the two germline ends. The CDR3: CASSLGGANTEAFF. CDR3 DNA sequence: TGTGCCAGCAGCTTAGGGGGGGCGAACACTGAAGCTTTCTTT.

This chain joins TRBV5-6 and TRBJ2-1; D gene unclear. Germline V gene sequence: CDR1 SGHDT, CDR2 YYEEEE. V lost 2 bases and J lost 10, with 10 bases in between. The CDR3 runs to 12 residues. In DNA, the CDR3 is TGTGCCAGCAGCTTCAAAGAAGTAGAGCAGTTCTTC. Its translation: CASSFKEVEQFF.

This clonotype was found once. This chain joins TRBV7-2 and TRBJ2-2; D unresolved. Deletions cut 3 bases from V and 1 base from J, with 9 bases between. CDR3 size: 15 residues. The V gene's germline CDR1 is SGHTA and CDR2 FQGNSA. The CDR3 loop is CASSLRHLNTGELFF. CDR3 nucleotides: TGTGCCAGCAGCTTGCGACACCTGAACACCGGGGAGCTGTTTTTT.

The CDR3 protein is CASSLAGDRRTDTQYF. In DNA, the CDR3 is TGTGCCAGCAGCTTAGCGGGGGACAGGCGGACAGATACGCAGTATTTT. The genes are TRBV7-9 and TRBJ2-3; 8 bases line up with TRBD1. The germline CDR1 and CDR2 sequences are SEHNR and FQNEAQ (reference sequence). V was pared by 0 bases and J by 3 bases, with 5 bases of the junction left unmatched. There are 16 residues in the CDR3. Complete variable domain (other parts from reference TRBV7-9 and TRBJ2-3): DTGVSQNPRHKITKRGQNVTFRCDPISEHNRLYWYRQTLGQGPEFLTYFQNEAQLEKSRLLSDRFSAERPKGSFSTLEIQRTEQGDSAMYLCASSLAGDRRTDTQYFGPGTRLTVL.

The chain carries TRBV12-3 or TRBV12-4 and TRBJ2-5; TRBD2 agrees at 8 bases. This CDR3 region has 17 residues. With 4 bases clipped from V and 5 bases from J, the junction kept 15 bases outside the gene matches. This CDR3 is CASSSLSRAGGMETQYF. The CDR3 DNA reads TGTGCCAGCAGTTCCCTATCACGGGCGGGGGGCATGGAGACCCAGTACTTC.

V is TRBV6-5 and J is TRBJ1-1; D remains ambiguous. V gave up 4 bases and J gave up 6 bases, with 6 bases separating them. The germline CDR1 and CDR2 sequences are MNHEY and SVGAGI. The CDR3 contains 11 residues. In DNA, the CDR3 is TGTGCCAGCAGTTCCGGCCCTGAAGCTTTCTTT. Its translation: CASSSGPEAFF.

CDR3 sequence: CASSKKTGPLLYEQYF. The DNA of the CDR3 is TGTGCCAGCAGCAAAAAGACCGGGCCACTACTCTACGAGCAGTACTTC. V usage is TRBV27 and J usage is TRBJ2-7, with D unclear. CDR3 length equals 16 residues. V lost 6 bases, J lost 3 bases, and 21 bases lay in between. Per the germline V gene, CDR1 is MNHEY and CDR2 is SMNVEV (reference sequence).

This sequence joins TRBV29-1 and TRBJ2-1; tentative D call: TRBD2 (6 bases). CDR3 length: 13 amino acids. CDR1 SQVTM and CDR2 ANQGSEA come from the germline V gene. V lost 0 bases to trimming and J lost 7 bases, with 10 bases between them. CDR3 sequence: CSVEDFRENEQFF. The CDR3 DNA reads TGCAGCGTTGAAGATTTTCGGGAGAATGAGCAGTTCTTC.

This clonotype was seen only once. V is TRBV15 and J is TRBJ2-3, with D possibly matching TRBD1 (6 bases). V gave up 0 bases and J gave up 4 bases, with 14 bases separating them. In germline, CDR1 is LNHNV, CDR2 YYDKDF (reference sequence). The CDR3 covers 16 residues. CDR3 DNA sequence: TGTGCCACCAGCAGAGAACCGGGACAACAGGCAGATACGCAGTATTTT. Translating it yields CATSREPGQQADTQYF.

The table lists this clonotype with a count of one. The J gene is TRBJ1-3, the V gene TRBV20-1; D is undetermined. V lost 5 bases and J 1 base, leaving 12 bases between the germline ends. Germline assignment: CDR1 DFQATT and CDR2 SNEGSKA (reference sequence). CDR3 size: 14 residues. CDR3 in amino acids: CSARAGGSGNTIYF. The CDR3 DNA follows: TGCAGTGCTCGGGCTGGAGGGTCTGGAAACACCATATATTTT.